This TCR beta chain was sequenced in a study of blood T cell repertoires in COVID-19. For the study at large: Material from acute and convalescent COVID-19 was sourced from the United States, Italy and Spain. In each case, the material was cDNA or gDNA derived from T cells, B-cell-depleted T cells, or PBMCs.

Under the authors' procedure: Reference gene primers were amplified, and this amplification served to estimate nucleated cell counts. Sequencing was performed with immunoSEQ multiplex PCR; in TCRdb, only in-frame clones are kept and a portion is missing. The D gene and trimming were derived from the DNA, and the V and J assignments and clone size from that table. The sample has 75,000 to 95,000 clones, approximately 80% seen once. The source is a man aged 50-59 years with acute or convalescent COVID-19. Sequencing was done on a sample of peripheral blood.

In DNA form, the CDR3 reads TGTGCCAGCAGCCCCCGACAGTACTATGGCTACACCTTC. This codes for CASSPRQYYGYTF. The chain uses TRBV27 and TRBJ1-2, with D maybe TRBD1 (5 bases). Per the germline V gene, CDR1 is MNHEY and CDR2 is SMNVEV (reference sequence). This CDR3 region has 13 residues. The V and J ends lost 6 bases and 3 bases respectively, with 11 bases between them.